The present entry profiles one T cell receptor beta chain with its context. Its antigen remains unidentified. Genomic DNA of each subset was evenly split across several immunoSEQ plates. Clones were sequenced by immunoSEQ multiplex PCR, and TCRdb holds only the in-frame ones, with some missing. The table lists 2 million to 3 million clones, more than 90% of them singletons. The sample comes from a study of shared clonotypes between healthy human individuals. Study results and limitations: Although depth was large, rarefaction showed that sequencing of the sorted subsets was incomplete. What naive subsets generally showed was a larger estimated richness than memory subsets showed. Depth of sequencing was expected to influence donor clonotype sharing.

The CDR3 runs to 16 residues. V was shortened by 0 bases and J by 2 bases, with 14 bases between the two germline ends. The germline V gene has CDR1 SGHNT and CDR2 YYREEE (reference sequence). This chain uses TRBV5-4 with TRBJ1-1; tentative D call: TRBD1 (5 bases). The sequence was obtained from a man aged 18-30 years in good health. Sequenced material: naive CD4+ T cells sorted from blood. Subset noted: CD45RA+ positively selected. The CDR3 DNA reads as TGTGCCAGCAGCTTGGGTGGGGCCAGCGGAAACACTGAAGCTTTCTTT. Encoded protein: CASSLGGASGNTEAFF.